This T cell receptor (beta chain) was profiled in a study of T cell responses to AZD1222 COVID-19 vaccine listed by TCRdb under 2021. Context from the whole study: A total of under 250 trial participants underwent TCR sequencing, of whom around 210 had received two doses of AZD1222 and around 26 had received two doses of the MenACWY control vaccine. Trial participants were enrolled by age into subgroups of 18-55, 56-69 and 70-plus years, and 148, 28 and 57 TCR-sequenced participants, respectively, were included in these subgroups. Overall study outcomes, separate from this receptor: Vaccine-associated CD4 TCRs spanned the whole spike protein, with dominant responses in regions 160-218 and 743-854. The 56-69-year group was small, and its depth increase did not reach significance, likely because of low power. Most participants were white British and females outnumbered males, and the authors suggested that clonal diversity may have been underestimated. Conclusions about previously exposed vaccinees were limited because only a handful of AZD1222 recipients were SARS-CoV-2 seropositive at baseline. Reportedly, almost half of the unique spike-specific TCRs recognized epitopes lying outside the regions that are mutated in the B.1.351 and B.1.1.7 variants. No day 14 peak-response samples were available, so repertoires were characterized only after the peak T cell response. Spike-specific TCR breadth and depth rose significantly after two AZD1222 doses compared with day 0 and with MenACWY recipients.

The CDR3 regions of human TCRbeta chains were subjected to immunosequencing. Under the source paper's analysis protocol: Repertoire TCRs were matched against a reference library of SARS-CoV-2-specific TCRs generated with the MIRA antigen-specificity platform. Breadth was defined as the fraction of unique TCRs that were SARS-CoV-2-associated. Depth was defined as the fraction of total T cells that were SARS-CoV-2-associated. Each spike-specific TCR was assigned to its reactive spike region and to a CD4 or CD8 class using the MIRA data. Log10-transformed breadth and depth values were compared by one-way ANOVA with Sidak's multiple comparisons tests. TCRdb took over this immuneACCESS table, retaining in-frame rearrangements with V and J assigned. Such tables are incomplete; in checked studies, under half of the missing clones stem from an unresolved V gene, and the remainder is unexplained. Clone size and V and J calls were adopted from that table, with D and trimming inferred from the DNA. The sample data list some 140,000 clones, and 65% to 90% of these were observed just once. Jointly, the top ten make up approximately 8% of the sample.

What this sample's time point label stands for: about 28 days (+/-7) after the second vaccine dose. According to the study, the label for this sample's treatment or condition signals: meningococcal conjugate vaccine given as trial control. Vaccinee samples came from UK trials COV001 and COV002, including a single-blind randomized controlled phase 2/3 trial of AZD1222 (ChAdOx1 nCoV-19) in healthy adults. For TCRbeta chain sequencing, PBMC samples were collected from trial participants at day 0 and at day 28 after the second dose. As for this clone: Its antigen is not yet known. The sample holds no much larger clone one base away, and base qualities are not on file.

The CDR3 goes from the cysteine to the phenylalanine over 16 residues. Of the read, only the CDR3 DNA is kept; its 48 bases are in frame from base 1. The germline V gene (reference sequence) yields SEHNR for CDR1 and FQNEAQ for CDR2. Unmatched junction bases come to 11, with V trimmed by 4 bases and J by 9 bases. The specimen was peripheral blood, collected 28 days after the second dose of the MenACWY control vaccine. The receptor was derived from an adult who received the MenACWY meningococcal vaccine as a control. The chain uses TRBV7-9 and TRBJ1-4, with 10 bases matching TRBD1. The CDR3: CASSSPTGGGRKKLFF. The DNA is TGTGCCAGCAGCTCCCCGACAGGGGGCGGAAGGAAAAAACTGTTTTTT.